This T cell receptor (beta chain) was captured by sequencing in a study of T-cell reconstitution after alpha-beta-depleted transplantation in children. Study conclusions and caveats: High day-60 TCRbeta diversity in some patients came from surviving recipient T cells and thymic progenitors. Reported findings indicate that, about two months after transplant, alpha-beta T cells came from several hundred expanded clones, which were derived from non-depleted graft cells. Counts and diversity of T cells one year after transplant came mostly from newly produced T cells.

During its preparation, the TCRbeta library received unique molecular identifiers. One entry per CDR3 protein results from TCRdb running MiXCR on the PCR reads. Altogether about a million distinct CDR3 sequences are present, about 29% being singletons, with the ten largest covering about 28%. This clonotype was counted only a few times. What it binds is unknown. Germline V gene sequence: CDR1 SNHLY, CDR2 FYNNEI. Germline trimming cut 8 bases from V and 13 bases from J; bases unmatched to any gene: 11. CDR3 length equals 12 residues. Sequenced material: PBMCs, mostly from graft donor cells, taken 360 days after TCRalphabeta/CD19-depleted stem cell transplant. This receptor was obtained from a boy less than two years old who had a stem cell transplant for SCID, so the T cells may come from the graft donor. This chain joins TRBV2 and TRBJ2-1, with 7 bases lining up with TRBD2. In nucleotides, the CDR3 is TGTGCCAGCGGTATCCGGGGGGAGGTACAGTTCTTC. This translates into CASGIRGEVQFF. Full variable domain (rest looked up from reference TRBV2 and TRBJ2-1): EPEVTQTPSHQVTQMGQEVILRCVPISNHLYFYWYRQILGQKVEFLVSFYNNEISEKSEIFDDQFSVERPDGSNFTLKIRSTKLEDSAMYFCASGIRGEVQFFGPGTRLTVL.